This T cell receptor (beta chain) emerged from a study of blood T cell repertoires in COVID-19. Germline V lookup: CDR1 SGHDN, CDR2 FVKESK. The ends were cut back, 5 bases at V and 4 bases at J, with 11 bases in the middle. The CDR3 totals 13 residues. Each participant's cohort was designated according to participant-reported clinical history. In the source study's methods: Quantification of nucleated cells was approximated via reference gene primer amplification. Data came from immunoSEQ multiplex PCR; TCRdb stores just in-frame clones and leaves some out. The DNA was the basis for D and trimming; V, J and clone size are from that table. In the table there are 150,000 to 200,000 clones, roughly three quarters of which are singletons.

The rearrangement links TRBV14 to TRBJ1-1; tentative D call: TRBD1 (6 bases). The sequence was obtained from a woman aged 45 to 65 with acute COVID-19. The sample consisted of PBMCs or T cells enriched from blood (not recorded which). The CDR3 coding sequence is TGTGCCAGCAGCTTTATAGGGGGCACTGAAGCTTTCTTT. Translation gives CASSFIGGTEAFF.